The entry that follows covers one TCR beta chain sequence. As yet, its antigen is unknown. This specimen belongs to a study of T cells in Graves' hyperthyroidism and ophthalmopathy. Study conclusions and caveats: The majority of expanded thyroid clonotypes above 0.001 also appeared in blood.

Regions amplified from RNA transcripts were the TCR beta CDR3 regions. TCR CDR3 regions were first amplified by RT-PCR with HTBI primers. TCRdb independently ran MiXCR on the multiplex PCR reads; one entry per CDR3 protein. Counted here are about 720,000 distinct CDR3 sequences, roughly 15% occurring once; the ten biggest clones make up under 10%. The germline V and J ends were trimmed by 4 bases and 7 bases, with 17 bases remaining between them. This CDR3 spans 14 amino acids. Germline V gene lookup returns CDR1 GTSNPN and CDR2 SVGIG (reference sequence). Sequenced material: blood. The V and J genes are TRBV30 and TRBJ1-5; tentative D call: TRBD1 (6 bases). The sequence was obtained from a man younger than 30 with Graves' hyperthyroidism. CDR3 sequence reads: CAWNPGVGTQPQHF. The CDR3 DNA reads TGTGCCTGGAATCCCGGCGTTGGGACACAGCCCCAGCATTTT.